There are many counts of the clone carrying this TCR beta chain. Its antigen is undetermined. These data belong to a study of T cells after yellow fever vaccination. Study-wide results and limits: Only a small proportion of the clonotypes turned up in both the CD4 and the CD8 compartments, likely arising from convergent recombination. On re-exposure, the response was weaker but peaked faster, at day 5 versus 15. Bulk-population clonotypes that are abundant could appear as contaminants in FACS-sorted repertoires.

UMIs and a universal primer site were added when TCR cDNA was made by 5'RACE template switching. TCRdb redid the calling of the 5' RACE reads with MiXCR, one entry per CDR3 protein. The table includes 250,000 or so distinct CDR3 sequences, roughly 4% detected once. The length of the CDR3 is 14 residues. V was trimmed by 0 bases and J by 2 bases, leaving 7 bases between them. Per germline, CDR1 SGDLS and CDR2 YYNGEE. This rearrangement joins TRBV9 to TRBJ2-3; D is uncertain. Sequencing was performed on PBMCs, taken 15 days after the yellow fever booster vaccination. This clonotype originated in a man between 18 and 29 years old who received the YFV17D yellow fever vaccine. CDR3 in amino acids: CASSVASVTDTQYF. CDR3 in DNA: TGTGCCAGCAGCGTAGCGAGTGTCACAGATACGCAGTATTTT. Filled out from reference TRBV9 and TRBJ2-3, the complete variable domain reads DSGVTQTPKHLITATGQRVTLRCSPRSGDLSVYWYQQSLDQGLQFLIQYYNGEERAKGNILERFSAQQFPDLHSELNLSSLELGDSALYFCASSVASVTDTQYFGPGTRLTVL.